This record looks at one T cell receptor (beta chain) sequence and its context. The sample is drawn from a study of blood T cell repertoires in COVID-19. Study overall: The origin of the acute and convalescent COVID-19 samples was the United States, Italy and Spain. Sources were T cells, B-cell-depleted T cells, or PBMCs; the material itself was cDNA or gDNA.

The CDR3 extends over 13 amino acids. The J segment lost 10 bases and the V segment lost 5 bases, leaving 5 bases of the junction unmatched. The germline V gene encodes CDR1 SGHTA and CDR2 FQGNSA. Under the authors' procedure: Amplification from reference gene primers served as the basis for estimated nucleated cell counts. The repertoire was sequenced with immunoSEQ multiplex PCR; TCRdb's copy has only in-frame clones and lacks some. V, J and clone size are taken as reported in that table, and D and trimming were inferred from the DNA itself. The repertoire holds about 170,000 clones, about 93% seen once, with about 5% in the top ten.

This chain connects TRBV7-2 to TRBJ1-1; the match to TRBD1 covers 12 bases. The source of this sequence is a woman between 50 and 59 years old with acute or convalescent COVID-19. The specimen was peripheral blood. The CDR3 DNA is TGTGCCAGCAGCCCCGGGACAGGGGGCGCAGCTTTCTTT. Encoded protein: CASSPGTGGAAFF.